The T cell receptor (beta chain) under discussion was sequenced for a study of spatial heterogeneity in lung cancer (dated by TCRdb to about 2019). In the study overall: Samples were obtained from 72 patients with early-stage, untreated non-small cell lung cancer from the lung TRACERx cohort. Follow-up PBMC samples were sequenced whenever the samples were available, and the median time to follow-up was about 25 months after resection. Beta-chain transcripts were consistently detected in greater numbers than alpha-chain transcripts, which likely reflected higher beta-chain transcript abundance. In the raw uncorrected reads, each unique combination of TCR and UMI appeared more than ten times on average. In non-small cell lung cancer, the study quantitatively compared TCR alpha and beta repertoires across several tumor regions, matched nontumor lung, and blood. Nonsynonymous mutation counts, determined by whole-exome sequencing of tumor tissue, were related to TCR repertoire features. Both alpha and beta chains were TCR-sequenced in hundreds of tumor regions, around 64 matched nontumor lung samples and 56 PBMC samples obtained at surgery.

Receptors were amplified or captured by 5' RACE. Instrument used: NextSeq 500. The TCR library protocol attached a unique molecular identifier to each TCR cDNA molecule to allow correction of PCR and sequencing errors. In the source study's methods: Decombinator tools were used for TCR identification, UMI-based error correction and CDR3 extraction. TCRs above a frequency of 2 per 1,000, corresponding to the top 1% of the tumor frequency distribution, were defined as expanded. Each repertoire was subsampled 100 times to 5,000 TCRs, after which Renyi diversity was computed with the R vegan package. CDR3 similarity networks were constructed using string-kernel similarity of amino acid triplets, with links drawn between CDR3s whose pairwise similarity was above 0.82. TCRdb redid the processing of the public reads, applying fastp at Q25 and MiXCR, and retained in-frame beta chains. Under each unique CDR3 protein, matching rows form one entry showing the most common genes and DNA. The V and J calls and clone size come from TCRdb's table, not from the authors' own analysis. Here the sample has around 110,000 distinct CDR3 sequences; 12% occur a single time. The ten largest account for approximately 16% of the sample.

Overall study outcomes, separate from this receptor: Additional single-cell paired TCR alpha and beta sequencing was considered necessary to confirm, at a functional level, the hypothesis that regional TCRs recognize regional mutations. Ubiquitous expanded tumor TCRs showed up in blood more often at tumor resection than at routine follow-up. Only roughly 15 patients were included in comparisons of baseline and follow-up blood repertoires.

In the case of this clonotype: There is no known antigen for this receptor. No much larger clonotype is one base removed from it; base qualities were not supplied.

The time point label corresponds to: blood at routine non-recurrence follow-up after resection. TCR sequencing used whole RNA extracted from tumor and nontumor lung tissue, or from cryopreserved PBMC samples, without cell sorting. Only patients for whom sufficient RNA was available from at least two tumor regions were selected for TCR sequencing. The CDR3 measures 16 amino acids from cysteine to phenylalanine. Only the CDR3 DNA is retained, 48 bases long and in frame from the first base. According to the germline V gene (reference sequence), CDR1 reads MNHEY and CDR2 reads SMNVEV. A distance of 21 bases separates the germline ends of V and J, which lose 7 bases and 6 bases respectively.

Rearrangement joined TRBV27 to TRBJ1-4; matching of 5 bases hints at TRBD1 as the D gene. The sequence derives from a male donor with early-stage non-small cell lung cancer. Specimen: PBMCs, collected at follow-up. The bases are TGTGCCAGCACCTCCCGCCTGGGCTCCAGGGATGAAAAACTGTTTTTT. It codes for CASTSRLGSRDEKLFF.